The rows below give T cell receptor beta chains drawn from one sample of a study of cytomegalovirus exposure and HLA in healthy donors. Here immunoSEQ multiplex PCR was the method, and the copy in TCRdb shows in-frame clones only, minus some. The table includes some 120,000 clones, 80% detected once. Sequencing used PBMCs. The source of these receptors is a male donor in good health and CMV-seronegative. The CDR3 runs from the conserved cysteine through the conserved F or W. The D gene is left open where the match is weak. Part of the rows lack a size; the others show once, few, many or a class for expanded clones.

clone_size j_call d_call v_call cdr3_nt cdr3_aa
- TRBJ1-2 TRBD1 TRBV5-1 TGCGCCAGCAGCTGGACAGGATCTAACTATGGCTACACCTTC CASSWTGSNYGYTF
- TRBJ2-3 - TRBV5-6 TGTGCCAGCAGCTTCCCGGGGGATCCCTCAGATACGCAGTATTTT CASSFPGDPSDTQYF
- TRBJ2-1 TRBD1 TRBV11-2 TGTGCCAGCAGCCCGACAGGGAAGTCCTACAATGAGCAGTTCTTC CASSPTGKSYNEQFF
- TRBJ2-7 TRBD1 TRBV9 TGTGCCAGCAGCGTGGGACAGGGGAGAGACGAGCAGTACTTC CASSVGQGRDEQYF
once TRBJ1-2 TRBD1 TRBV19 TGTGCCAGTAGTCCGGGACAGGGTGGCTACACCTTC CASSPGQGGYTF
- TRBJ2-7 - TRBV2 TGTGCCAGCAGTAGGCAAGGGAGCGCGGTGCAGTACTTC CASSRQGSAVQYF
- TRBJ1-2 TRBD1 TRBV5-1 TGCGCCAGCAGGAGGGACAGGGGAGCGTATGGCTACACCTTC CASRRDRGAYGYTF
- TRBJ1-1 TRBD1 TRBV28 TGTGCCAGCAGCCGACAGGGTAACACTGAAGCTTTCTTT CASSRQGNTEAFF
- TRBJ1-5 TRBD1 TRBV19 TGTGCCAGTAGTATAACCGGGACAGGGAGTATTCAGCCCCAGCATTTT CASSITGTGSIQPQHF
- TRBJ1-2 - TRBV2 TGTGCCAGCAATCCAGGGCCCTATGGCTACACCTTC CASNPGPYGYTF
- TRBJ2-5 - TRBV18 TGTGCCAGCTCACCGTTGGGTCTAGCGGAGACCCAGTACTTC CASSPLGLAETQYF
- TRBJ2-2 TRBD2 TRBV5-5 TGTGCCAGCAGCTCTAGACTAGCGGGTGTGAACACCGGGGAGCTGTTTTTT CASSSRLAGVNTGELFF
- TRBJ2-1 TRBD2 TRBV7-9 TGTTCCAGCAGCTTTAGCGGGGGGGTCAATGAGCAGTTCTTC CSSSFSGGVNEQFF
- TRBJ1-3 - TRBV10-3 TGTGCCATCAGTGACCCGGACTCCTCTGGAAACACCATATATTTT CAISDPDSSGNTIYF
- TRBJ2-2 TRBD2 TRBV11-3 TGTGCCAGCAGCTTAGAGGGACTAGCGGGAGTCCACACCGGGGAGCTGTTTTTT CASSLEGLAGVHTGELFF
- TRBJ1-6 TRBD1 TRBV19 TGTGCCAGTAGGGGGACAGAAAATAATTCACCCCTCCACTTT CASRGTENNSPLHF
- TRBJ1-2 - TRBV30 TGTGCCTGGAGTACCGACAGTACCTATGGCTACACCTTC CAWSTDSTYGYTF
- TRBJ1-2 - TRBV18 TGTGCCAGCTCACCGACGGGGTGGGACTATGGCTACACCTTC CASSPTGWDYGYTF
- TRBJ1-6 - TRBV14 TGTGCCAGCAGCCTTCTGGCGGGACGGAATTCACCCCTCCACTTT CASSLLAGRNSPLHF
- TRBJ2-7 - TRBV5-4 TGTGCCAGCAGCCCCCGCGGGCCCAACTCCTACGAGCAGTACTTC CASSPRGPNSYEQYF
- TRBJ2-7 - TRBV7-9 TGTTCCAGCAGCTTCCGACAGGACGAGCAGTACTTC CSSSFRQDEQYF
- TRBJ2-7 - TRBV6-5 TGTGCCAGCAGTTACTCGACGGGTTACGAGCAGTACTTC CASSYSTGYEQYF
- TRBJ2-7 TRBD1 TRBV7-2 TGTGCCAGCAGCGTGACAGGGGGTTCTAGCTCCTACGAGCAGTACTTC CASSVTGGSSSYEQYF
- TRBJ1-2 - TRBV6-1 TGTGCCAGCTGGGAGGGAGCCCCCCCTAACTATGGCTACACCTTC CASWEGAPPNYGYTF
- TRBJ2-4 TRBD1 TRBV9 TGTGCCAGCAGCGAGGGGGCGCGGGCCAAAAACAGTCAGTACTTC CASSEGARAKNSQYF
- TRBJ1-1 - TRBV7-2 TGTGCCAGCAGCTTAGCCAGGGGCACTGAAGCTTTCTTT CASSLARGTEAFF
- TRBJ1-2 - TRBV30 TGTGCCTGGAGTGCTCAGGGGTACAACTATGGCTACACCTTC CAWSAQGYNYGYTF
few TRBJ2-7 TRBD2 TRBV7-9 TGTGCCAGCAGCTTTACCCTGGGACTAGCGCAATACGAGCAGTACTTC CASSFTLGLAQYEQYF
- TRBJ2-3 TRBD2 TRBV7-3 TGTGCCAGCAGCTTAAAGCGGGGCGGGGTGGGAGATACGCAGTATTTT CASSLKRGGVGDTQYF
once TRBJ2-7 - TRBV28 TGTGCCAGCAGTTTACTGGGGCACACCTCCTACGAGCAGTACTTC CASSLLGHTSYEQYF
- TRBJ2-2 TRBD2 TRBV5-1 TGCGCCAGCAGCTTGAGATCCCTAGCGGGGACAAACACCGGGGAGCTGTTTTTT CASSLRSLAGTNTGELFF
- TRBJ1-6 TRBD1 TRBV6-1 TGTGCCAGCAGTGAAGCACAGGGGGCGACGTCACCCCTCCACTTT CASSEAQGATSPLHF
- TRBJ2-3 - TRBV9 TGTGCCAGCAGCGTAGTAGGGGGGGGCACTAGCACAGATACGCAGTATTTT CASSVVGGGTSTDTQYF
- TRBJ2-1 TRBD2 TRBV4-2 TGTGCCAGCAGCCAAGAAGGACTAGCGGGGGGGCGCGAGCAGTTCTTC CASSQEGLAGGREQFF
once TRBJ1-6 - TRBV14 TGTGCCAGCAGCCAGGGGAGCTCCTATAATTCACCCCTCCACTTT CASSQGSSYNSPLHF
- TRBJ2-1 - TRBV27 TGTGCCAGCAGTTTCCGCGAGGGGGATGAGCAGTTCTTC CASSFREGDEQFF
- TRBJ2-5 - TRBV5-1 TGCGCCAGCAGCTTTAAAGGGGTTGTGGAGACCCAGTACTTC CASSFKGVVETQYF
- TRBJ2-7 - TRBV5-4 TGTGCCAGCAGCTTGGAAAGGGGCCCCCACGAGCAGTACTTC CASSLERGPHEQYF
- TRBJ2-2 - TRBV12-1 TGTGCCAGCAGCCCCAACGCTCCGACAGTCCCGAACACCGGGGAGCTGTTTTTT CASSPNAPTVPNTGELFF
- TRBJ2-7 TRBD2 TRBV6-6 TGTGCCAGCAGTTCTCAGGGACTAGCGGGAGGCGAGCAGTACTTC CASSSQGLAGGEQYF
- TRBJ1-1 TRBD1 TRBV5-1 TGCGCCAGCAGCGACGGGACAGGGGTGAACACTGAAGCTTTCTTT CASSDGTGVNTEAFF
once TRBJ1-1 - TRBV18 TGTGCCAGCTCAGCACCCTCCGAGAGGGTTTGGCACACTGAAGCTTTCTTT CASSAPSERVWHTEAFF
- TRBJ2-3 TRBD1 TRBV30 TGTGCCTGCACACAGGGGAGCACAGATACGCAGTATTTT CACTQGSTDTQYF